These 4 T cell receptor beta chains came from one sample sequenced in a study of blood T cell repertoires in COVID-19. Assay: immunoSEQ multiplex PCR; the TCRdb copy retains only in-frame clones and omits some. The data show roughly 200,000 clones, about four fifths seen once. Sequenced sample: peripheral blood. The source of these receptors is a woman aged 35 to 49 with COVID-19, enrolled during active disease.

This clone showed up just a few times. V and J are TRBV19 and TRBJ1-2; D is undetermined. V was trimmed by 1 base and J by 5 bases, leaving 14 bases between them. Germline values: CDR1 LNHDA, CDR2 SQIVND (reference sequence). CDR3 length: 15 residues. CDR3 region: CASSIGSGESYGYTF. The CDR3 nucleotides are TGTGCCAGTAGTATAGGGAGTGGAGAGTCTTATGGCTACACCTTC.

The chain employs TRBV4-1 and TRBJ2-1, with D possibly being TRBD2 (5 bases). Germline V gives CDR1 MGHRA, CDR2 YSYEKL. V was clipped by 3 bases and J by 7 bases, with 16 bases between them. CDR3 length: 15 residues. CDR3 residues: CASSQDVFEGNEQFF. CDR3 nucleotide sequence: TGCGCCAGCAGCCAGGACGTTTTTGAGGGTAATGAGCAGTTCTTC.

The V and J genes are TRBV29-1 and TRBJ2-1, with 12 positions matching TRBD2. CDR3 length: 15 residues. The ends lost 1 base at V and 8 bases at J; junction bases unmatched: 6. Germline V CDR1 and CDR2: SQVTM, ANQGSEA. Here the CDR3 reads CSVEVWSSGGDEQFF. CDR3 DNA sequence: TGCAGCGTTGAAGTCTGGTCTAGCGGGGGGGATGAGCAGTTCTTC.

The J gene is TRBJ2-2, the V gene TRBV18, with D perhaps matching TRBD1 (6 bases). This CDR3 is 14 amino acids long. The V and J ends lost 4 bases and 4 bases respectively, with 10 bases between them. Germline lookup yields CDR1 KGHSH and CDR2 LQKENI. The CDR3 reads CASSLQGGTGELFF. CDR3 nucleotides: TGTGCCAGCTCACTTCAAGGGGGCACCGGGGAGCTGTTTTTT.